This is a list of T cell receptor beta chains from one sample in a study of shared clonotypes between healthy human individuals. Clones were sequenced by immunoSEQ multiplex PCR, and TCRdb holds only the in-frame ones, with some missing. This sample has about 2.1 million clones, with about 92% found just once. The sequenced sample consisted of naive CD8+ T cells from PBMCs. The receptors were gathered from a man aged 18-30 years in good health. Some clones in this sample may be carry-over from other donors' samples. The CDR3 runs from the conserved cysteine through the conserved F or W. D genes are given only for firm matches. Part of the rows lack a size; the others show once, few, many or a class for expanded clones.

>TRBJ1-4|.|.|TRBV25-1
TGTGCCAGCAGTTCTTTGGGGGCGCAGGAGGAAAAACTGTTTTTT
CASSSLGAQEEKLFF
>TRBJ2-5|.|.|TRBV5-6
TGTGCCAGCAGCGTCGTTGAGACAGCGGAGACCCAGTACTTC
CASSVVETAETQYF
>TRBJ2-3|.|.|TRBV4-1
TGCGCCAGCAGCGCTGGGACCGCAGATACGCAGTATTTT
CASSAGTADTQYF
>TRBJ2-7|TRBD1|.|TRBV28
TGTGCCAGCAGTTTATTTTTAGTGGGGACAGGGAGCCTCGAGCAGTACTTC
CASSLFLVGTGSLEQYF
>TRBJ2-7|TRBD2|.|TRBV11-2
TGTGCCAGCAGCCCTCGGACTAGCCGGGACTACGAGCAGTACTTC
CASSPRTSRDYEQYF
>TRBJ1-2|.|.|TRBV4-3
TGCGCCAGCAGCCAAGGGTGGGCGTTTGGAGGCTACACCTTC
CASSQGWAFGGYTF
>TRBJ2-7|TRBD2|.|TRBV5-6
TGTGCCAGCAGCTTGGCCGGCGGGAGCTACGAGCAGTACTTC
CASSLAGGSYEQYF
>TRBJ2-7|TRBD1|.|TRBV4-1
TGCGCCAGCAGTCCGGGGACAGGGGGTCACGAGCAGTACTTC
CASSPGTGGHEQYF
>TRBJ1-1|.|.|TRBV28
TGTGCCAGCACCCCATCTCATACCTTTACCAACACTGAAGCTTTCTTT
CASTPSHTFTNTEAFF
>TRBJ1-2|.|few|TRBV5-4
TGTGCCAGCAGCCAAGGGCGGGGGGCTCGTGGCTACACCTTC
CASSQGRGARGYTF
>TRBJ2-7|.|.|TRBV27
TGTGCCAGCAGTACGAGTACGATCGGGCAGTACTTC
CASSTSTIGQYF
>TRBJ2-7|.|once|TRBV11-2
TGTGCCAGCAGCTATAACTACGAGCAGTACTTC
CASSYNYEQYF
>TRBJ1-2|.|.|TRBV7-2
TGTGCCAGCAGCTTAGCACAGGCCCGGGGCTACACCTTC
CASSLAQARGYTF
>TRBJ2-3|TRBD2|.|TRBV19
TGTGCCAGTAGTATTCGGTTAGCGGGAGATGATACGCAGTATTTT
CASSIRLAGDDTQYF
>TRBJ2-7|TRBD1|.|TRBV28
TGTGCCAGCAGCCCACCGGACAGGGGGTACACCTACGAGCAGTACTTC
CASSPPDRGYTYEQYF